This entry lists 30 T cell receptor beta chains sequenced from one sample in a study of blood T cell repertoires in COVID-19. Assay: immunoSEQ multiplex PCR; the TCRdb copy retains only in-frame clones and omits some. The sample holds around 140,000 clones; roughly 84% are singletons and the top ten take less than 4%. Sequences were obtained from peripheral blood. Receptors were obtained from a woman aged 55-69 years with acute or convalescent COVID-19.

V is TRBV11-2 and J is TRBJ2-1; 11 positions match TRBD2. J was trimmed by 2 bases and V by 5 bases; bases with no gene match: 8. Germline CDR1 is SGHAT and CDR2 is FQNNGV. The length of the CDR3 is 17 residues. CDR3 sequence: CASSPGTSGFTYNEQFF. The CDR3 DNA reads as TGTGCCAGCAGCCCTGGGACTAGCGGTTTTACCTACAATGAGCAGTTCTTC.

The chain recombines TRBV7-3 with TRBJ1-6; the D is unclear. V was clipped by 2 bases and J by 8 bases, with 7 bases between them. The CDR3 has 13 amino acids. Germline V gene data show CDR1 as SGHTA and CDR2 as FQGTGA. The CDR3 bases are TGTGCCAGCAGCTTAGACCGGGATTCACCCCTCCACTTT. It codes for CASSLDRDSPLHF.

V is TRBV6-5 and J is TRBJ2-1; 7 bases are a match to TRBD2. The CDR3 totals 16 residues. From germline, CDR1 is MNHEY and CDR2 SVGAGI. Trimming took 0 bases from V and 0 from J; bases not matched to a gene: 2. CDR3 protein: CASSYSGGSSYNEQFF. CDR3 nucleotide sequence: TGTGCCAGCAGTTACTCGGGGGGGAGCTCCTACAATGAGCAGTTCTTC.

This clone has only a few counts. The chain links TRBV3-1 (or the pseudogene TRBV3-2) to TRBJ1-5; D is ambiguous. The germline V gene has CDR1 LGHDT and CDR2 YNNKEL (reference sequence). The CDR3 has 14 residues. V dropped 0 bases and J dropped 0 bases, with 3 bases sitting between them. The CDR3: CASSQEYSNQPQHF. In nucleotides, the CDR3 is TGTGCCAGCAGCCAAGAATATAGCAATCAGCCCCAGCATTTT.

This clone was seen a single time. This chain links TRBV28 with TRBJ2-7; perhaps TRBD2 as D (6 bases). This CDR3 has 15 residues. The germline V gene encodes CDR1 MDHEN and CDR2 SYDVKM. Deletions cut 5 bases from V and 1 base from J, with 15 bases between. Here the CDR3 reads CASSRPSDTSYEQYF. The CDR3 coding sequence is TGTGCCAGCAGTCGGCCTAGCGATACATCCTACGAGCAGTACTTC.

The chain uses TRBV14 and TRBJ2-7; 7 bases align to TRBD1. Trimming cost V 7 bases and J 6 bases; bases outside gene matches: 9. The CDR3 contains 13 residues. CDR1 is SGHDN and CDR2 is FVKESK in the germline V gene. The CDR3 DNA follows: TGTGCCAGCAAGGGCAGGGGGTTTGTCGAGCAGTACTTC. It encodes CASKGRGFVEQYF.

The V call is TRBV6-6, the J call TRBJ2-2, with D tentatively TRBD2 (5 bases). The CDR3 length is 15 residues. Germline CDR1 MNHNY, CDR2 SVGAGI (reference sequence). With 6 bases removed from V and 6 bases from J, the gap between germline ends came to 17 bases. CDR3 sequence reads: CASRTEAIRSGELFF. The CDR3 DNA follows: TGTGCCAGCAGGACGGAGGCTATTCGTTCCGGGGAGCTGTTTTTT.

CDR3 DNA sequence: TGTGCCAGCAGCCCCGGAGGGACTGATAACACTGAAGCTTTCTTT. Translated: CASSPGGTDNTEAFF. V is TRBV9 and J is TRBJ1-1; D might be TRBD1 (5 bases). The germline CDR1 and CDR2 sequences are SGDLS and YYNGEE. V was trimmed by 4 bases and J by 2 bases, leaving 15 bases between them. CDR3 length equals 15 residues.

The genes are TRBV5-1 and TRBJ2-7; possibly TRBD2 for D (6 bases). V gave up 4 bases and J gave up 6 bases, with 11 bases separating them. Looked up from germline, CDR1 is SGHRS and CDR2 is YFSETQ. This CDR3 is 12 amino acids long. The CDR3 DNA follows: TGCGCCAGCAGCCGGGTGGGGGGCGAGCAGTACTTC. Protein: CASSRVGGEQYF.

The rearrangement uses TRBV27 and TRBJ2-6, with D perhaps matching TRBD1 (5 bases). Germline loops: CDR1 MNHEY, CDR2 SMNVEV (reference sequence). The CDR3 contains 20 residues. The V end was cut by 6 bases, the J end by 0 bases, with 24 bases between. CDR3: CASRPLGTTVPISGANVLTF. The DNA for the CDR3 is TGTGCCAGCAGACCTTTGGGCACGACAGTACCGATCTCTGGGGCCAACGTCCTGACTTTC.

The CDR3 DNA is TGTGCCAGCAGCCCCCCCGGGACAGGTGGGGTGGGCACCTTC. This gives the protein CASSPPGTGGVGTF. The chain links TRBV28 to TRBJ1-2; 8 bases are shared with TRBD1. The CDR3 extends over 14 amino acids. Unmatched junction bases numbered 16, after V lost 6 bases and J lost 13 bases. Germline lookup yields CDR1 MDHEN and CDR2 SYDVKM.

This clone was counted between two and nine times. The rearrangement links TRBV5-6 to TRBJ2-1; 8 nucleotides line up with TRBD1. From germline, CDR1 is SGHDT and CDR2 YYEEEE. V was clipped by 3 bases and J by 7 bases; unmatched bases: 6. CDR3 size: 14 residues. The CDR3 spells CASSYQGARNEQFF. CDR3 nucleotide sequence: TGTGCCAGCAGCTATCAGGGGGCGCGTAATGAGCAGTTCTTC.

The V and J genes are TRBV28 and TRBJ1-5; no reliable D call. Germline V CDR1 and CDR2: MDHEN, SYDVKM. CDR3 length equals 14 residues. V was shortened by 1 base and J by 3 bases, with 7 bases between the two germline ends. In DNA, the CDR3 is TGTGCCAGCAGTTTATCTAGGAACAATCAGCCCCAGCATTTT. Amino acids: CASSLSRNNQPQHF.

The chain employs TRBV18 and TRBJ2-2, with D perhaps matching TRBD1 (6 bases). Deletions cut 1 base from V and 0 bases from J, with 12 bases between. In germline, CDR1 is KGHSH, CDR2 LQKENI. CDR3 length: 17 residues. The CDR3 is CASSPRNQGTNTGELFF. CDR3 nucleotide sequence: TGTGCCAGCTCACCACGAAACCAGGGGACGAACACCGGGGAGCTGTTTTTT.

V is TRBV7-9 and J is TRBJ1-2; 7 positions agree with TRBD1. V gave up 0 bases and J gave up 10 bases; unmatched junction bases: 11. The V gene's germline CDR1 is SEHNR and CDR2 FQNEAQ (reference sequence). The CDR3 sequence is 15 residues long. The CDR3 here is CASSLAGGVGDDYTF. The DNA for the CDR3 is TGTGCCAGCAGCTTAGCAGGGGGCGTAGGAGATGACTACACCTTC.

This clone was recorded a few times. A read error may produce the germline difference seen at one junction end. The J gene is TRBJ1-1, the V gene TRBV24-1; 8 positions match TRBD1. CDR3 size: 17 residues. The germline gives CDR1 KGHDR, CDR2 SFDVKD. The DNA of the CDR3 is TGTGCCACCAACATTCTGCAGGGGGCGCGGGAGAACCCTGAAGCTTTCTTT. Its translation is CATNILQGARENPEAFF.

This clone appeared once. The J gene is TRBJ1-2, the V gene TRBV3-1 (or the pseudogene TRBV3-2), with 9 nucleotides matching TRBD1. The CDR3 is 20 residues long. The germline V gene encodes CDR1 LGHDT and CDR2 YNNKEL (reference sequence). The V gene end was trimmed by 0 bases and the J gene end by 4 bases; junction bases not matched to a gene: 18. The CDR3 nucleotides read TGTGCCAGCAGCCAAGACCTCATCCCTCCCACAGGGGGCGCAGGCTATGGCTACACCTTC. Encoded protein: CASSQDLIPPTGGAGYGYTF.

The genes are TRBV30 and TRBJ1-1; 7 bases line up with TRBD1. The V segment lost 1 base and the J segment 6 bases; nucleotides outside the gene matches: 17. There are 17 residues in the CDR3. Germline CDR1 GTSNPN, CDR2 SVGIG (reference sequence). This chain's CDR3 is CAWSEVGTVVTIPEAFF. The DNA for the CDR3 is TGTGCCTGGAGTGAGGTTGGGACAGTAGTGACGATACCTGAAGCTTTCTTT.

The rearrangement joins TRBV6-1 to TRBJ2-7; the match to TRBD1 covers 11 bases. CDR1 MNHNS and CDR2 SASEGT come from the germline V gene. The CDR3 spans 17 residues. V dropped 4 bases and J dropped 2; count of bases not matched to a gene: 10. CDR3 in amino acids: CASSALPGTGGTYEQYF. CDR3 coding DNA: TGTGCCAGCAGTGCCCTACCCGGGACAGGGGGGACCTACGAGCAGTACTTC.

The gene calls are TRBV10-2 and TRBJ2-1; D possibly corresponds to TRBD2 (5 bases). There are 16 residues in the CDR3. V was trimmed by 3 bases and J by 0 bases, leaving 12 bases between them. CDR1 is WSHSY, CDR2 SAAADI, per germline. The chain's CDR3 is CASSDRVGVSYNEQFF. CDR3 DNA: TGCGCCAGCAGTGATCGAGTGGGAGTCTCCTACAATGAGCAGTTCTTC.

The chain recombines TRBV29-1 with TRBJ1-4, with D possibly matching TRBD1 (6 bases). This CDR3 comprises 15 residues. V was pared by 0 bases and J by 10 bases, with 18 bases between. Germline values: CDR1 SQVTM, CDR2 ANQGSEA. CDR3: CSVEETGQGRGKLFF. CDR3 nucleotide sequence: TGCAGCGTTGAAGAAACAGGTCAGGGCAGGGGAAAACTGTTTTTT.

V and J are TRBV4-3 and TRBJ2-2; 14 bases are a match to TRBD2. The CDR3 runs 17 residues. Germline-derived CDR1 and CDR2 are LGHNA and YSLEER. J gave up 5 bases and V 3 bases, and 5 bases lay outside the gene matches. The CDR3 nucleotides read TGCGCCAGCAGCCAGGGACTAGCGGGAGAGTGGACCGGGGAGCTGTTTTTT. It is translated as CASSQGLAGEWTGELFF.

This chain uses TRBV10-2 with TRBJ1-3; no definite D call. Between the trimmed V and J ends, which lost 3 bases and 0 bases, there was a span of 6 bases. The CDR3 totals 14 residues. The germline V gene has CDR1 WSHSY and CDR2 SAAADI. This CDR3 is CASSDPGSGNTIYF. The CDR3 DNA is TGCGCCAGCAGTGATCCAGGCTCTGGAAACACCATATATTTT.

The CDR3 is CASTLDRASNYGYTF. In DNA form, the CDR3 reads TGTGCCAGCACCTTGGACAGGGCCTCTAACTATGGCTACACCTTC. The rearrangement joins TRBV6-5 to TRBJ1-2; TRBD1 matches 8 bases. Germline trimming cut 7 bases from V and 0 bases from J; bases unmatched to any gene: 7. Germline V CDR1 and CDR2: MNHEY, SVGAGI. CDR3 length: 15 residues.

CDR3 loop: CSASVQAKNIQYF. DNA of the CDR3: TGCAGTGCTAGTGTCCAGGCCAAAAACATTCAGTACTTC. The rearrangement uses TRBV20-1 and TRBJ2-4; D not resolved. The CDR3 has 13 residues. V gave up 3 bases and J gave up 1 base, with 7 bases separating them. In germline, CDR1 is DFQATT, CDR2 SNEGSKA (reference sequence).

In regard to this clone: This CDR3 is also generated by other DNA sequences in the sample. The chain has TRBV3-1 (or the pseudogene TRBV3-2) and TRBJ2-1; unclear D gene. Germline V gene lookup returns CDR1 LGHDT and CDR2 YNNKEL (reference sequence). Deletions cut 4 bases from V and 3 bases from J, with 4 bases between. The CDR3 length is 12 residues. This CDR3 reads CASSPRYNEQFF. The CDR3 DNA sequence: TGTGCCAGCAGCCCCCGCTACAATGAGCAGTTCTTC.

The chain recombines TRBV27 with TRBJ2-2, with TRBD2 matching over 9 bases. Germline CDR1 MNHEY, CDR2 SMNVEV (reference sequence). The V segment lost 2 bases and the J segment 2 bases; nucleotides outside the gene matches: 3. The CDR3 length is 16 residues. In DNA, the CDR3 is TGTGCCAGCAGTTTACAGGGACTAGCCAACACCGGGGAGCTGTTTTTT. This translates into CASSLQGLANTGELFF.

This chain joins TRBV19 and TRBJ2-3; perhaps TRBD2 as D (6 bases). Trimming cost V 5 bases and J 5 bases, with 14 bases left between them. Germline V gene data show CDR1 as LNHDA and CDR2 as SQIVND (reference sequence). This CDR3 has 14 residues. The CDR3 protein is CASSDTSLGDTQYF. The CDR3 DNA is TGTGCCAGTAGTGATACTAGCCTAGGAGATACGCAGTATTTT.

This chain uses TRBV29-1 with TRBJ2-1, with D unresolved. The CDR3 consists of 14 residues. Germline assignment: CDR1 SQVTM and CDR2 ANQGSEA. V was clipped by 6 bases and J by 4 bases, with 16 bases between them. CDR3 sequence: CSVPGPPRYNEQFF. CDR3 sequence (DNA): TGCAGCGTACCGGGTCCACCTCGTTACAATGAGCAGTTCTTC.

V and J are TRBV5-4 and TRBJ2-5; TRBD2 matches at 8 bases. This CDR3 is 14 amino acids long. In germline, CDR1 is SGHNT, CDR2 YYREEE (reference sequence). V was clipped by 3 bases and J by 2 bases; unmatched bases: 3. The CDR3 loop reads CASSYAGGQETQYF. In nucleotides, the CDR3 is TGTGCCAGCAGCTACGCGGGAGGACAAGAGACCCAGTACTTC.